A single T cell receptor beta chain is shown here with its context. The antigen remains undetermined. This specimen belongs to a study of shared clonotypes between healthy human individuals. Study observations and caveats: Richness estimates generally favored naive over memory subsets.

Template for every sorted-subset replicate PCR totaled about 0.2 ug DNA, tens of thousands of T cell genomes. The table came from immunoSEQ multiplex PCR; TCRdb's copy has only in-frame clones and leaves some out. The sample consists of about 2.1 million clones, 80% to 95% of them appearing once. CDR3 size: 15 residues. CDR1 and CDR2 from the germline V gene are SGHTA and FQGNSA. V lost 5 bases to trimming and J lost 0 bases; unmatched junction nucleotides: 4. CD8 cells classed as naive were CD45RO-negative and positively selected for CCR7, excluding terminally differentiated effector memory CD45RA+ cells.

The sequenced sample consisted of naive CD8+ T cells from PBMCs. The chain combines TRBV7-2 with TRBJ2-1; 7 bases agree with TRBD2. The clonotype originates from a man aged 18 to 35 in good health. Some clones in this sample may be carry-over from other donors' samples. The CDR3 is CASSLGLNSYNEQFF. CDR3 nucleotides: TGTGCCAGCAGCCTGGGACTAAACTCCTACAATGAGCAGTTCTTC.